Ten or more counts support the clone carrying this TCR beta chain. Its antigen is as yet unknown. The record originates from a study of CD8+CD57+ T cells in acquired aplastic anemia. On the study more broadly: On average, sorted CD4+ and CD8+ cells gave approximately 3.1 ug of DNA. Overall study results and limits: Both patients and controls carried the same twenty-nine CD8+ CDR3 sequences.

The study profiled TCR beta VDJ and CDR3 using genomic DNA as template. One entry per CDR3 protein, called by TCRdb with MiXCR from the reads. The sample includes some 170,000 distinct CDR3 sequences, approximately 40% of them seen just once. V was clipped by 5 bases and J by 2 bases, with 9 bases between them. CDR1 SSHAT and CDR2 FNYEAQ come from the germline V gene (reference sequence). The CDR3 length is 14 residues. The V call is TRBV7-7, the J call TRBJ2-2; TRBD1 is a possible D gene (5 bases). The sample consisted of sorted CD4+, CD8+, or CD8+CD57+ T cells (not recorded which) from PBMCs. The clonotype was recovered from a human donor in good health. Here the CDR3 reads CASSDSVNTGELFF. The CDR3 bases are TGTGCCAGCAGCGACAGCGTAAACACCGGGGAGCTGTTTTTT.